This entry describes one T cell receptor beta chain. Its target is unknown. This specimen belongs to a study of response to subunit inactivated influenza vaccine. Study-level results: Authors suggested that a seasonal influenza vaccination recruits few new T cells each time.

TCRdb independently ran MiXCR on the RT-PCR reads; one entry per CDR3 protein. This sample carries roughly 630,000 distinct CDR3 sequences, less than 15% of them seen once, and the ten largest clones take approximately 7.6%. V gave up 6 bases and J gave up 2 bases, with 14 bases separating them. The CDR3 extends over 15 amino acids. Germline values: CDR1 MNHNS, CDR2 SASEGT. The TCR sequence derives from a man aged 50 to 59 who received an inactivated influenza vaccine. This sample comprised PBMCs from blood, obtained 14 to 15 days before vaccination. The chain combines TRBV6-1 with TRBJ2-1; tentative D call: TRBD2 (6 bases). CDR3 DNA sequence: TGTGCCAGCAGCGTTATAGCGGAGCCCTACAATGAGCAGTTCTTC. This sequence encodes CASSVIAEPYNEQFF.